The source of this T cell receptor beta chain is a study of blood T cell repertoires in COVID-19. About the research overall: COVID-19 samples collected from the United States, Italy and Spain covered acute and convalescent phases. Sources were T cells, B-cell-depleted T cells, or PBMCs; the material itself was cDNA or gDNA.

Sequenced by immunoSEQ multiplex PCR; TCRdb stores in-frame clones only, minus some. The sample consists of approximately 170,000 clones, about four fifths of them appearing once. Residents of approximately 25 US areas, aged about 18 to 89 years, made up the participants. The germline CDR1 and CDR2 sequences are GTSNPN and SVGIG (reference sequence). CDR3 length: 13 amino acids. V dropped 4 bases and J dropped 8 bases, with 15 bases sitting between them. The chain is built from TRBV30 and TRBJ2-1; possible D gene TRBD2, 5 bases. The clonotype originates from a woman in her twenties or thirties who had recovered from COVID-19. The sequencing sample was made of PBMCs or T cells enriched from blood (not recorded which). CDR3 coding DNA: TGTGCCTGGACTAGCAGCGGCTCCTATGAGCAGTTCTTC. Protein product: CAWTSSGSYEQFF.